A single sample is the source of the 19 T cell receptor beta chains below, sequenced in a study of CD8+ T cells in alopecia areata (dated by TCRdb to 2017 to 2018). Reading the label with the study, this specimen's time point is: baseline before oral tofacitinib. The protocol used for the library was the immunoSEQ multiplex PCR assay. To provide template for TCR sequencing, every sample had RNA extracted and reverse transcribed into cDNA. Sourced from immuneACCESS, this table was stored by TCRdb with only in-frame sequences that have V and J called. A share of the clones is absent; for the studies checked, an unresolved V gene accounts for under half, and the remainder has no known explanation. The sample table lists 100,000 to 150,000 clones, more than 40% of them with a count of one. The ten largest clones represent over 15% of the sample. Source: CD8+ T cells sorted from blood, taken at week 0. The receptors here all came from a human donor with alopecia areata.

V and J are TRBV5-1 and TRBJ2-1; 12 bases match TRBD2. CDR3 length equals 15 residues. Germline trimming cut 4 bases from V and 8 bases from J; bases unmatched to any gene: 7. Germline lookup yields CDR1 SGHRS and CDR2 YFSETQ. Here the CDR3 reads CASSRPSGGGHEQFF. As DNA, the CDR3 is TGCGCCAGCAGCCGCCCTAGCGGGGGGGGCCATGAGCAGTTCTTC. Drawing the rest from reference TRBV5-1 and TRBJ2-1, the complete variable domain is KAGVTQTPRYLIKTRGQQVTLSCSPISGHRSVSWYQQTPGQGLQFLFEYFSETQRNKGNFPGRFSGRQFSNSRSEMNVSTLELGDSALYLCASSRPSGGGHEQFFGPGTRLTVL.

The chain links TRBV18 to TRBJ2-7, with unresolved D. V was pared by 3 bases and J by 5 bases, with 14 bases between. The CDR3 consists of 14 residues. Germline CDR1 is KGHSH and CDR2 is LQKENI. For the CDR3, the DNA is TGTGCCAGCTCACCTCGAGTCGCCGACCACGAGCAGTACTTC. It encodes CASSPRVADHEQYF. Based on the CDR3 plus reference TRBV18 and TRBJ2-7, the full variable domain is NAGVMQNPRHLVRRRGQEARLRCSPMKGHSHVYWYRQLPEEGLKFMVYLQKENIIDESGMPKERFSAEFPKEGPSILRIQQVVRGDSAAYFCASSPRVADHEQYFGPGTRLTVT.

The gene calls are TRBV27 and TRBJ1-2; D gene uncertain. The ends were cut back, 6 bases at V and 2 bases at J, with 10 bases in the middle. CDR1 is MNHEY and CDR2 is SMNVEV in the germline V gene (reference sequence). This CDR3 contains 13 residues. The CDR3 spells CASSPEGNYGYTF. The CDR3 DNA sequence: TGTGCCAGCAGCCCCGAGGGAAACTATGGCTACACCTTC.

This chain uses TRBV27 with TRBJ2-7, with D possibly TRBD1 on 6 matching bases. V lost 5 bases, J lost 7 bases, and 24 bases lay in between. This CDR3 comprises 16 residues. CDR1 is MNHEY, CDR2 SMNVEV, per germline (reference sequence). CDR3 protein: CASSVLTSTGAAEQYF. The CDR3 DNA sequence: TGTGCCAGCAGTGTACTGACGTCGACAGGAGCCGCGGAGCAGTACTTC.

This clone was found a few times. The chain employs TRBV11-1 and TRBJ2-3, with D uncertain. Germline V gene lookup returns CDR1 SGHAT and CDR2 FQDESV (reference sequence). The CDR3 spans 15 residues. V was trimmed by 5 bases and J by 2 bases, leaving 14 bases between them. DNA for the CDR3: TGTGCCAGCAGCGAAGTGGGTGGGCTCACAGATACGCAGTATTTT. The encoded protein is CASSEVGGLTDTQYF.

The chain uses TRBV15 and TRBJ2-3, with D possibly matching TRBD2 (5 bases). V lost 1 base and J lost 5, with 10 bases in between. This CDR3 has 14 amino acids. Germline V lookup: CDR1 LNHNV, CDR2 YYDKDF (reference sequence). DNA of the CDR3: TGTGCCACCAGCAGAGTCGGGGTGGAAGATACGCAGTATTTT. The encoded protein is CATSRVGVEDTQYF.

This clone was observed a single time. The CDR3 DNA is TGTGCCAGCAGTCTACTACAGGAATTCTCCTATAATTCACCCCTCCACTTT. It specifies CASSLLQEFSYNSPLHF. This chain links TRBV5-6 with TRBJ1-6; possible D gene TRBD1, 5 bases. Germline V gene data show CDR1 as SGHDT and CDR2 as YYEEEE. The V end was cut by 5 bases, the J end by 0 bases, with 15 bases between. There are 17 residues in the CDR3. The whole variable domain, remainder taken from reference TRBV5-6 and TRBJ1-6, is DAGVTQSPTHLIKTRGQQVTLRCSPKSGHDTVSWYQQALGQGPQFIFQYYEEEERQRGNFPDRFSGHQFPNYSSELNVNALLLGDSALYLCASSLLQEFSYNSPLHFGNGTRLTVT.

The chain is built from TRBV6-5 and TRBJ2-5; weak D call: TRBD1 (6 bases). Germline V gene lookup returns CDR1 MNHEY and CDR2 SVGAGI. V lost 6 bases and J 3 bases, leaving 11 bases between the germline ends. The CDR3 contains 13 residues. CDR3 region: CASSRHREETQYF. CDR3 sequence (DNA): TGTGCCAGCAGCAGACACAGGGAAGAGACCCAGTACTTC.

The chain joins TRBV9 to TRBJ2-1, with D tentatively TRBD2 (6 bases). CDR1 and CDR2 from the germline V gene are SGDLS and YYNGEE. V was pared by 0 bases and J by 15 bases, with 16 bases between. The CDR3 totals 13 residues. The CDR3 spells CASSVDRELRVFF. The CDR3 nucleotides are TGTGCCAGCAGCGTAGATCGGGAGTTGCGAGTGTTCTTC.

The CDR3 loop reads CAWRPGQGGTEAFF. The CDR3 DNA is TGTGCCTGGAGGCCGGGACAGGGGGGCACTGAAGCTTTCTTT. This rearrangement joins TRBV30 to TRBJ1-1, with 11 nucleotides matching TRBD1. Looked up from germline, CDR1 is GTSNPN and CDR2 is SVGIG (reference sequence). The length of the CDR3 is 14 residues. The J segment lost 4 bases and the V segment lost 3 bases, leaving 4 bases of the junction unmatched.

The rearrangement links TRBV30 to TRBJ1-5; 8 positions agree with TRBD1. The CDR3 is 14 residues long. The V gene's germline CDR1 is GTSNPN and CDR2 SVGIG (reference sequence). V was clipped by 1 base and J by 6 bases; unmatched bases: 5. The CDR3 bases are TGTGCCTGGAGTGCCGGACAGGGTAGTCAGCCCCAGCATTTT. It is translated as CAWSAGQGSQPQHF. Full variable domain (remainder filled in from reference TRBV30 and TRBJ1-5): SQTIHQWPATLVQPVGSPLSLECTVEGTSNPNLYWYRQAAGRGLQLLFYSVGIGQISSEVPQNLSASRPQDRQFILSSKKLLLSDSGFYLCAWSAGQGSQPQHFGDGTRLSIL.

The chain uses TRBV7-9 and TRBJ2-7; possible D gene TRBD2, 6 bases. V was shortened by 0 bases and J by 0 bases, with 9 bases between the two germline ends. Germline V CDR1 and CDR2: SEHNR, FQNEAQ (reference sequence). The CDR3 spans 15 residues. In DNA form, the CDR3 reads TGTGCCAGCAGCTTAGCGGGGGGATTCTCCTACGAGCAGTACTTC. This codes for CASSLAGGFSYEQYF.

The rearrangement uses TRBV5-6 and TRBJ2-2; a possible D gene is TRBD1 (5 bases). The CDR3 has 16 residues. In germline, CDR1 is SGHDT, CDR2 YYEEEE. Trimming removed 4 bases from V and 4 bases from J, with 17 bases in between. CDR3 sequence reads: CASSARPWGLTGELFF. The DNA of the CDR3 is TGTGCCAGCAGCGCTCGCCCTTGGGGCCTCACCGGGGAGCTGTTTTTT.

The rearrangement uses TRBV7-2 and TRBJ2-7, with D uncertain. With 5 bases removed from V and 6 bases from J, the gap between germline ends came to 14 bases. CDR1 and CDR2 from the germline V gene are SGHTA and FQGNSA. This CDR3 comprises 13 residues. For the CDR3, the DNA is TGTGCCAGCAGCCCACGCCTGGCTGGCGAGCAGTACTTC. It yields the protein CASSPRLAGEQYF. Based on the CDR3 plus reference TRBV7-2 and TRBJ2-7, the full variable domain is GAGVSQSPSNKVTEKGKDVELRCDPISGHTALYWYRQSLGQGLEFLIYFQGNSAPDKSGLPSDRFSAERTGGSVSTLTIQRTQQEDSAVYLCASSPRLAGEQYFGPGTRLTVT.

This clone was observed a few times. The CDR3 coding sequence is TGTGCCAGCACCCACGTCGGGGGCTCCTACGAGCAGTACTTC. This codes for CASTHVGGSYEQYF. The rearrangement joins TRBV7-2 to TRBJ2-7; D is possibly TRBD2 (6 bases). V was clipped by 7 bases and J by 0 bases, with 13 bases between them. The CDR3 contains 14 residues. CDR1 and CDR2 from the germline V gene are SGHTA and FQGNSA.

This clone was detected only a few times. The CDR3, as DNA: TGCGCCAGCAGCTTGAACAGTTACTACGAGCAGTACTTC. Residues: CASSLNSYYEQYF. The V gene is TRBV5-1, the J gene TRBJ2-7; D gene uncertain. This CDR3 is 13 amino acids long. The germline gives CDR1 SGHRS, CDR2 YFSETQ. V was pared by 1 base and J by 3 bases, with 8 bases between.

This clone has a handful of counts. J is TRBJ1-1 and V is TRBV13; the D is unclear. CDR1 is PRHDT, CDR2 FYEKMQ, per germline (reference sequence). Trimming removed 3 bases from V and 1 base from J, with 6 bases in between. The CDR3 has 13 amino acids. CDR3 amino acids: CASSFSPNTEAFF. The CDR3 region has the DNA TGTGCCAGCAGCTTCAGTCCGAACACTGAAGCTTTCTTT. Filled out from reference TRBV13 and TRBJ1-1, the complete variable domain reads AAGVIQSPRHLIKEKRETATLKCYPIPRHDTVYWYQQGPGQDPQFLISFYEKMQSDKGSIPDRFSAQQFSDYHSELNMSSLELGDSALYFCASSFSPNTEAFFGQGTRLTVV.

This clone was counted between two and nine times. This chain connects TRBV27 to TRBJ1-5; D gene unclear. Between the trimmed V and J ends, which lost 9 bases and 1 base, there was a span of 7 bases. Germline V gives CDR1 MNHEY, CDR2 SMNVEV (reference sequence). The CDR3 has 12 residues. CDR3 nucleotide sequence: TGTGCCAGAAGGAAGAGCAATCAGCCCCAGCATTTT. Protein product: CARRKSNQPQHF.

The chain joins TRBV2 to TRBJ2-7, with a weak D call TRBD2 (5 bases). CDR3 length equals 15 residues. Germline CDR1 reads SNHLY; CDR2 reads FYNNEI. Between the trimmed V and J ends, which lost 1 base and 4 bases, there was a span of 14 bases. The CDR3 coding sequence is TGTGCCAGCAGTGAAGGTCGCGACTACGTTTACGAGCAGTACTTC. It specifies CASSEGRDYVYEQYF. The full variable domain, with the rest looked up from reference TRBV2 and TRBJ2-7, is EPEVTQTPSHQVTQMGQEVILRCVPISNHLYFYWYRQILGQKVEFLVSFYNNEISEKSEIFDDQFSVERPDGSNFTLKIRSTKLEDSAMYFCASSEGRDYVYEQYFGPGTRLTVT.